Following are 9 T cell receptor beta chains from one sample sequenced in a study of T cell repertoires in cytomegalovirus infection. Using its own MiXCR run on the reads, TCRdb lists one record per CDR3 protein. The repertoire holds about 300,000 distinct CDR3 sequences, about 26% seen once, with approximately 15% in the top ten. Sequencing was done on a sample of PBMCs. Source of these receptors: a human donor in good health (CMV status not recorded). Some clones in this sample may be carry-over from other donors' samples.

The chain carries TRBV7-9 and TRBJ2-3; 10 bases match TRBD2. CDR1 SEHNR and CDR2 FQNEAQ come from the germline V gene (reference sequence). This CDR3 contains 16 residues. V gave up 2 bases and J gave up 5 bases; unmatched junction bases: 7. The CDR3 loop is CASSLWASGGRDTQYF. The CDR3 nucleotides read TGTGCCAGCAGCTTATGGGCTAGCGGGGGTCGAGATACGCAGTATTTT. The full variable domain, in which reference TRBV7-9 and TRBJ2-3 provide the parts outside the CDR3, is DTGVSQNPRHKITKRGQNVTFRCDPISEHNRLYWYRQTLGQGPEFLTYFQNEAQLEKSRLLSDRFSAERPKGSFSTLEIQRTEQGDSAMYLCASSLWASGGRDTQYFGPGTRLTVL.

The chain uses TRBV6-4 and TRBJ1-1; D is ambiguous. The CDR3 covers 13 residues. V dropped 4 bases and J dropped 1 base, with 7 bases sitting between them. Per germline, CDR1 MRHNA and CDR2 SNTAGT. CDR3 sequence (DNA): TGTGCCAGCAGTGCTGAGACGAACACTGAAGCTTTCTTT. As protein: CASSAETNTEAFF.

This chain links TRBV5-4 with TRBJ2-7; 7 bases align to TRBD2. Germline V gives CDR1 SGHNT, CDR2 YYREEE (reference sequence). The CDR3 extends over 13 amino acids. V trimming: 3 bases; J trimming: 7 bases; junction bases outside the gene matches: 7. The CDR3 loop reads CASSSKERGEQYF. In nucleotides, the CDR3 is TGTGCCAGCAGCTCGAAGGAGCGGGGAGAGCAGTACTTC.

This chain connects TRBV6-2 or TRBV6-3 to TRBJ2-7; a weak D match, TRBD1 (6 bases). The CDR3 is 15 residues long. CDR1 and CDR2 (germline): MNHEY, SVGEGT. V lost 6 bases, J lost 2 bases, and 17 bases lay in between. CDR3 sequence reads: CASSPTRQEAYEQYF. For the CDR3, the DNA is TGTGCCAGCAGCCCTACTCGACAGGAGGCCTACGAGCAGTACTTC.

The chain links TRBV20-1 to TRBJ2-3; possible D gene TRBD1, 5 bases. CDR1 DFQATT and CDR2 SNEGSKA come from the germline V gene (reference sequence). This CDR3 spans 14 amino acids. Trimming stripped 1 base from V and 1 base from J, with 9 bases between. For the CDR3, the DNA is TGCAGTGCTAGAGTTGGGGCCCGCACAGATACGCAGTATTTT. It is translated as CSARVGARTDTQYF.

This chain joins TRBV5-1 and TRBJ2-7; the D gene is possibly TRBD2 (6 bases). V was cut by 0 bases and J by 2 bases, with 9 bases left in between. The CDR3 spans 14 residues. Germline V CDR1 and CDR2: SGHRS, YFSETQ. The CDR3 spells CASSLAEGPYEQYF. CDR3 sequence (DNA): TGCGCCAGCAGCTTGGCGGAGGGCCCCTACGAGCAGTACTTC. Full variable domain (missing parts from reference TRBV5-1 and TRBJ2-7): KAGVTQTPRYLIKTRGQQVTLSCSPISGHRSVSWYQQTPGQGLQFLFEYFSETQRNKGNFPGRFSGRQFSNSRSEMNVSTLELGDSALYLCASSLAEGPYEQYFGPGTRLTVT.

V usage is TRBV12-3 or TRBV12-4 and J usage is TRBJ1-2; a weak D match, TRBD1 (5 bases). Trimming removed 7 bases from V and 4 bases from J, with 19 bases in between. CDR3 length: 15 residues. In DNA form, the CDR3 reads TGTGCCAGCAACGGGGGAAACACGGCCCTCTATGGCTACACCTTC. This translates into CASNGGNTALYGYTF.

There are a few counts of this clonotype. The chain has TRBV5-1 and TRBJ2-6; 7 nucleotides align to TRBD1. The V and J ends lost 0 bases and 1 base, in that order; junction bases with no gene match: 7. There are 18 residues in the CDR3. The germline V gene has CDR1 SGHRS and CDR2 YFSETQ. CDR3 region: CASSLGGGAKSGANVLTF. The DNA of the CDR3 is TGCGCCAGCAGCTTGGGAGGGGGCGCGAAGTCTGGGGCCAACGTCCTGACTTTC.

The sample holds many counts of this clonotype. The CDR3 DNA reads as TGTGCCAGCAGCTTAGGCGGAAACATTCAGTACTTC. Translating it yields CASSLGGNIQYF. This chain uses TRBV7-2 with TRBJ2-4, with D unclear. Looked up from germline, CDR1 is SGHTA and CDR2 is FQGNSA. This CDR3 spans 12 amino acids. The V gene lost 1 base and the J gene lost 6 bases, with 4 bases spanning the gap.